The rows below give T cell receptor beta chains drawn from one sample of a study of tumor-infiltrating lymphocytes in primary liver carcinoma. One entry per CDR3 protein, called by TCRdb with MiXCR from the multiplex PCR reads. The sample holds about 99,000 distinct CDR3 sequences, approximately 71% seen once. Sequences were obtained from liver tumor tissue from sampling region 5. All receptors come from a woman aged 55 to 70 with primary liver carcinoma and hepatitis B virus infection. Each CDR3 is given with its conserved first and last residue. Each record gives: J gene, V gene, clone size, CDR3 length, D gene, CDR3 DNA, CDR3 protein. A D gene is named only where the DNA matches it firmly. Clone size is stated in some rows and not others, as once, few, many or a class when expanded.

J: TRBJ2-1; V: TRBV11-3; size: once; length: 15; D: NA; DNA: TGTGCCAGCAGCTCAGGAACTAGAGGGAAGCTTGAGCGGTTCTTC; CDR3: CASSSGTRGKLERFF
J: TRBJ2-7; V: TRBV11-3; size: NA; length: 15; D: TRBD1; DNA: TGTGTCAGTAGCCCCGGGACAGGGGACAACTACGAGCAGTACTTC; CDR3: CVSSPGTGDNYEQYF
J: TRBJ1-6; V: TRBV6-5; size: NA; length: 17; D: NA; DNA: TGTGCCAGCAGCCCGGGATTCCAGAGCTCCTATAATTCACCCCTCCGCTTT; CDR3: CASSPGFQSSYNSPLRF
J: TRBJ1-5; V: TRBV6-2/TRBV6-3; size: NA; length: 14; D: NA; DNA: TGTGCCTGCAGTTCCTACAGGGAAACTCAGCCTCAGCATTTT; CDR3: CACSSYRETQPQHF
J: TRBJ1-1; V: TRBV6-5; size: NA; length: 14; D: TRBD1; DNA: TGTGCCAGCAGTTACGGACAGGGAGGAACTGAAGCTTCCTTT; CDR3: CASSYGQGGTEASF
J: TRBJ2-3; V: TRBV4-2; size: few; length: 15; D: NA; DNA: TGTGCCAGCAGCCAGACCGATAGAAGCACAGATACGCAGTGTTTT; CDR3: CASSQTDRSTDTQCF
J: TRBJ1-5; V: TRBV4-1; size: many; length: 17; D: NA; DNA: TGCGCCAGCAGCCGCACCACGGGGGGGAATAGCAATCAGCCCCAGCATTTT; CDR3: CASSRTTGGNSNQPQHF
J: TRBJ1-4; V: TRBV28; size: many; length: 14; D: NA; DNA: TGTGCCAGCAGTAATCGGCAGGGTGGAGAAAAACTGTTTTTT; CDR3: CASSNRQGGEKLFF
J: TRBJ1-1; V: TRBV28; size: many; length: 15; D: NA; DNA: TGTGCCAGCGGGGCGTCGCTCGGCCAGGGCACTGAAGCTTTCTTT; CDR3: CASGASLGQGTEAFF
J: TRBJ1-2; V: TRBV29-1; size: many; length: 12; D: NA; DNA: TGCAGCGTTGAAAGAGGGAGCTATGGCTACACCTTC; CDR3: CSVERGSYGYTF
J: TRBJ2-1; V: TRBV28; size: NA; length: 12; D: NA; DNA: TGTGCCAGCAGTAGGCTAGGGACTGAGCAGTTCTTC; CDR3: CASSRLGTEQFF
J: TRBJ2-5; V: TRBV10-3; size: once; length: 13; D: TRBD2; DNA: TGTGCCAGCGGGACTAGCGGAGGAGGGACCCAGTACTTC; CDR3: CASGTSGGGTQYF
J: TRBJ2-1; V: TRBV6-5; size: NA; length: 13; D: TRBD2; DNA: TGTGCCAGCCAAAGGGAGGGGCCTAATGAGCAGTTCTTC; CDR3: CASQREGPNEQFF
J: TRBJ1-2; V: TRBV28; size: many; length: 12; D: NA; DNA: TGTGCCAGCAATGCAGCAAACTATGGCTACACCTTC; CDR3: CASNAANYGYTF
J: TRBJ2-5; V: TRBV6-5; size: NA; length: 16; D: TRBD2; DNA: TGTGCCAGCAGTCTTTCCGGGACTAGCGGTCAAGAGACTCAGTACTTT; CDR3: CASSLSGTSGQETQYF
J: TRBJ2-1; V: TRBV28; size: NA; length: 16; D: TRBD1; DNA: TGTGCCAGCAGTTTACCCGGGACAGTTTCTTACAATGAGCAGTTCTTC; CDR3: CASSLPGTVSYNEQFF
J: TRBJ1-2; V: TRBV29-1; size: NA; length: 12; D: TRBD1; DNA: TGCAGCGTCCGGGGACAGACATATGGCTACACCTTC; CDR3: CSVRGQTYGYTF
J: TRBJ2-7; V: TRBV6-1; size: many; length: 15; D: TRBD2; DNA: TGTGCCAGCAGCGTTCTAGGGGAGGGCCCCTACGAGCAGTACTTC; CDR3: CASSVLGEGPYEQYF
J: TRBJ2-3; V: TRBV30; size: NA; length: 15; D: NA; DNA: TGTGTCTGGAGTGTACAGGTTGGAGTCACAGATACGCAGTATTTC; CDR3: CVWSVQVGVTDTQYF
J: TRBJ2-3; V: TRBV5-6; size: NA; length: 14; D: NA; DNA: TGTGCCAGCAGCATTGATCGGAGCACAGATACGCAATATTTT; CDR3: CASSIDRSTDTQYF
J: TRBJ1-5; V: TRBV4-1; size: NA; length: 17; D: NA; DNA: TGCGCCAGCAGCCATAGAGTCCTAACAGGGATCGGTCAGCCCCAGGATTTT; CDR3: CASSHRVLTGIGQPQDF
J: TRBJ2-1; V: TRBV10-2; size: NA; length: 13; D: TRBD2; DNA: TGCGCCAGTGTTGGGACTACTGCCGGTGAGCAGTTCTTC; CDR3: CASVGTTAGEQFF
J: TRBJ1-5; V: TRBV6-6; size: many; length: 14; D: TRBD1; DNA: TGTGCCAGCAGTACGACAGGGGGAAGGCAGCCCCAGCATTTT; CDR3: CASSTTGGRQPQHF
J: TRBJ2-1; V: TRBV7-8; size: NA; length: 16; D: NA; DNA: TGTGCCAGCAGCTTAGTCTCATGGGGGAACTACAATGAGCAGTTCTTC; CDR3: CASSLVSWGNYNEQFF
J: TRBJ1-1; V: TRBV11-3; size: NA; length: 13; D: TRBD1; DNA: TGTGTCAGCATCCGATTGGACAGGGGATTGGCTTTCTTT; CDR3: CVSIRLDRGLAFF
J: TRBJ1-6; V: TRBV28; size: NA; length: 15; D: NA; DNA: TGTGCCGGCACCCCGCCTGCGTGGTTAAGGTCACCCCTCCACTTT; CDR3: CAGTPPAWLRSPLHF